Below are 20 T cell receptor beta chains sequenced from a single sample in a study of CD8+ T cells in alopecia areata. Regarding treatment: oral pan-JAK inhibitor, 5-10 mg twice daily. Following extraction, RNA underwent reverse transcription to cDNA, which served as the sequencing template. Measured with immunoSEQ multiplex PCR; TCRdb has only the in-frame clones, and not every one. The table records approximately 210,000 clones, 50% to 75% of them present only once. Material: CD4+ T cells sorted from blood, obtained at week 4, from a patient treated with tofacitinib. The source is a human donor with alopecia areata.

The gene calls are TRBV5-4 and TRBJ1-1, with D maybe TRBD1 (5 bases). Germline V lookup: CDR1 SGHNT, CDR2 YYREEE (reference sequence). V dropped 0 bases and J dropped 11 bases, with 14 bases sitting between them. The CDR3 consists of 13 residues. As DNA, the CDR3 is TGTGCCAGCAGCTTGGGGGGACGGATGCGTGCTTTCTTT. This encodes CASSLGGRMRAFF. The full variable domain, rest sourced from reference TRBV5-4 and TRBJ1-1, is ETGVTQSPTHLIKTRGQQVTLRCSSQSGHNTVSWYQQALGQGPQFIFQYYREEENGRGNFPPRFSGLQFPNYSSELNVNALELDDSALYLCASSLGGRMRAFFGQGTRLTVV.

J is TRBJ2-5 and V is TRBV7-9, with D tentatively TRBD2 (6 bases). The CDR3 runs to 14 residues. CDR1 SEHNR and CDR2 FQNEAQ come from the germline V gene (reference sequence). Trimming took 5 bases from V and 1 from J, leaving 11 bases between them. The chain's CDR3 is CASSLQEGQETQYF. CDR3 DNA: TGTGCCAGCAGCCTACAGGAGGGCCAAGAGACCCAGTACTTC.

The genes are TRBV2 and TRBJ1-1; 11 bases are a match to TRBD1. J gave up 4 bases and V 6 bases, and 1 base lay outside the gene matches. From germline, CDR1 is SNHLY and CDR2 FYNNEI. CDR3 length: 13 residues. The CDR3 sequence: CASRGTGGTEAFF. CDR3 sequence (DNA): TGTGCCAGCAGAGGGACAGGGGGCACTGAAGCTTTCTTT.

V and J are TRBV4-1 and TRBJ1-2, with a possible D match to TRBD1 (5 bases). This CDR3 is 15 amino acids long. Germline lookup yields CDR1 MGHRA and CDR2 YSYEKL. With 1 base removed from V and 2 bases from J, the gap between germline ends came to 11 bases. This CDR3 reads CASSQVLSGNYGYTF. The CDR3 DNA reads TGCGCCAGCAGCCAAGTCCTTTCAGGGAACTATGGCTACACCTTC.

The DNA for the CDR3 is TGCGCCAGCTCCCCGGGACCCAGCACAGATACGCAGTATTTT. This gives the protein CASSPGPSTDTQYF. The V call is TRBV4-1, the J call TRBJ2-3; either TRBD1 or TRBD2 may supply D (5 bases each). The CDR3 runs 14 residues. CDR1 is MGHRA and CDR2 is YSYEKL in the germline V gene. Trimming stripped 8 bases from V and 0 bases from J, with 12 bases between.

This clone was detected only a few times. Compared with germline, one end of the junction differs, possibly owing to a read error. This chain joins TRBV7-3 and TRBJ2-7; 7 positions match TRBD1. The CDR3 length is 15 residues. Germline lookup yields CDR1 SGHTA and CDR2 FQGTGA. The CDR3 protein is CASSRDSGESFEQYF. For the CDR3, the DNA is TGTGCCAGCAGCAGGGACAGTGGGGAATCCTTCGAGCAGTACTTC.

The table lists this clone with a count of one. J is TRBJ2-7 and V is TRBV5-6, with D tentatively TRBD1 (9 bases). This CDR3 is 14 amino acids long. V was cut by 5 bases and J by 7 bases, with 19 bases left in between. Germline-derived CDR1 and CDR2 are SGHDT and YYEEEE. CDR3 sequence reads: CASRMGQGLGEQYF. The CDR3 DNA sequence: TGTGCCAGCAGAATGGGACAGGGACTAGGGGAGCAGTACTTC.

The chain couples TRBV30 to TRBJ1-3; D is undetermined. The CDR3 extends over 13 amino acids. Trimming stripped 3 bases from V and 4 bases from J, with 10 bases between. Germline CDR1 GTSNPN, CDR2 SVGIG (reference sequence). The CDR3 coding sequence is TGTGCCTGGAGCCGGAGGCAGGGAAACACCATATATTTT. This gives the protein CAWSRRQGNTIYF.

The chain couples TRBV11-1 to TRBJ1-1, with D possibly being TRBD1 (5 bases). The germline V and J ends were trimmed by 4 bases and 1 base, with 7 bases remaining between them. The CDR3 length is 13 residues. Germline CDR1 reads SGHAT; CDR2 reads FQDESV (reference sequence). The CDR3 DNA follows: TGTGCCAGCAGCTCTACAGGGAACACTGAAGCTTTCTTT. Protein: CASSSTGNTEAFF.

This clone turned up a few times. The chain couples TRBV4-3 to TRBJ1-5; TRBD1 might be the D (6 bases). Germline V CDR1 and CDR2: LGHNA, YSLEER. The CDR3 spans 15 residues. Trimming took off 0 bases at V and 2 bases at J, with 8 bases between the two ends. CDR3 sequence reads: CASSQDAGGNQPQHF. Written as DNA, the CDR3 is TGCGCCAGCAGCCAAGATGCAGGGGGCAATCAGCCCCAGCATTTT.

This clone appeared once. V usage is TRBV7-6 and J usage is TRBJ2-7; D unclear. This CDR3 has 17 residues. Germline V lookup: CDR1 SGHVS, CDR2 FNYEAQ. V dropped 3 bases and J dropped 0 bases, with 18 bases sitting between them. The CDR3 nucleotides are TGTGCCAGCAGCTTCATTCCCGGTGGGCGGAGCTCCTACGAGCAGTACTTC. Its translation is CASSFIPGGRSSYEQYF.

The count of this clone is one. The genes are TRBV18 and TRBJ2-1; 7 bases are a match to TRBD2. CDR3 size: 16 residues. V trimming: 4 bases; J trimming: 6 bases; junction bases outside the gene matches: 12. Germline CDR1 reads KGHSH; CDR2 reads LQKENI. The CDR3 here is CASSRRLQERGNEQFF. The CDR3 DNA follows: TGTGCCAGCTCACGTCGCCTCCAAGAGCGGGGCAATGAGCAGTTCTTC.

This clone was recorded a few times. The chain carries TRBV6-6 and TRBJ1-2; unclear D gene. In germline, CDR1 is MNHNY, CDR2 SVGAGI (reference sequence). The CDR3 contains 13 residues. Trimming pared 7 bases from V and 3 bases from J, leaving 12 bases between. CDR3 bases: TGTGCCAGCAACACCCCTTCGGACTATGGCTACACCTTC. It encodes CASNTPSDYGYTF.

The V call is TRBV6-1, the J call TRBJ1-2; D ambiguous. The CDR3 is made up of 17 amino acids. Germline CDR1 MNHNS, CDR2 SASEGT. Trimming took off 2 bases at V and 9 bases at J, with 25 bases between the two ends. The CDR3 nucleotides read TGTGCCAGCAGTGAATCTGAGGCGGGAGCGGGCCGAAGTAGCTACACCTTC. Its protein is CASSESEAGAGRSSYTF.

The chain recombines TRBV4-3 with TRBJ1-4; D uncertain. Germline V lookup: CDR1 LGHNA, CDR2 YSLEER. This CDR3 region has 15 residues. The V end lost 0 bases, the J end lost 4 bases, and 9 bases lay between the germline ends. CDR3 region: CASSQDKTDNEKLFF. The CDR3 DNA reads TGCGCCAGCAGCCAAGATAAAACCGATAATGAAAAACTGTTTTTT.

This chain connects TRBV2 to TRBJ2-7, with 12 bases fitting TRBD2. After removal of 6 bases from V and 3 bases from J, the junction contained 3 bases not matched to a gene. Per germline, CDR1 SNHLY and CDR2 FYNNEI. The CDR3 covers 14 residues. CDR3 nucleotides: TGTGCCAGCAGGACTAGCGGGGGCGGCTACGAGCAGTACTTC. Amino acid sequence: CASRTSGGGYEQYF. The entire variable domain, with the rest obtained from reference TRBV2 and TRBJ2-7, is as follows: EPEVTQTPSHQVTQMGQEVILRCVPISNHLYFYWYRQILGQKVEFLVSFYNNEISEKSEIFDDQFSVERPDGSNFTLKIRSTKLEDSAMYFCASRTSGGGYEQYFGPGTRLTVT.

The rearrangement links TRBV19 to TRBJ1-2, with a possible D match to TRBD1 (6 bases). This CDR3 has 12 residues. Germline assignment: CDR1 LNHDA and CDR2 SQIVND (reference sequence). V was pared by 7 bases and J by 7 bases, with 13 bases between. For the CDR3, the DNA is TGTGCCAGTAATACGGGGGCGTCTGGCTACACCTTC. It codes for CASNTGASGYTF.

The rearrangement uses TRBV7-8 and TRBJ2-1; 7 nucleotides line up with TRBD1. CDR3 size: 13 residues. CDR1 and CDR2 (germline): SGHVS, FQNEAQ. Trimming removed 4 bases from V and 6 bases from J; junction bases left unmatched: 3. CDR3 in DNA: TGTGCCAGCAGCTCTTACAGGGGCAATGAGCAGTTCTTC. Translated: CASSSYRGNEQFF. Full variable domain (rest looked up from reference TRBV7-8 and TRBJ2-1): GAGVSQSPRYKVAKRGQDVALRCDPISGHVSLFWYQQALGQGPEFLTYFQNEAQLDKSGLPSDRFFAERPEGSVSTLKIQRTQQEDSAVYLCASSSYRGNEQFFGPGTRLTVL.

V and J are TRBV29-1 and TRBJ2-7, with TRBD1 as a possible D gene (7 bases). The CDR3 spans 12 residues. The V and J ends lost 8 bases and 7 bases respectively, with 18 bases between them. From germline, CDR1 is SQVTM and CDR2 ANQGSEA. The CDR3 DNA is TGCAGCACCTGGACAGGTGCGGGGGAGCAGTACTTC. Its protein product is CSTWTGAGEQYF.

V is TRBV6-5 and J is TRBJ2-2, with D possibly being TRBD1 (5 bases). V shed 2 bases and J shed 1 base, with 5 bases lying between them. Germline CDR1 and CDR2: MNHEY and SVGAGI. This CDR3 region has 14 residues. CDR3 protein: CASSYDRNTGELFF. As DNA, the CDR3 is TGTGCCAGCAGTTACGACAGGAACACCGGGGAGCTGTTTTTT.